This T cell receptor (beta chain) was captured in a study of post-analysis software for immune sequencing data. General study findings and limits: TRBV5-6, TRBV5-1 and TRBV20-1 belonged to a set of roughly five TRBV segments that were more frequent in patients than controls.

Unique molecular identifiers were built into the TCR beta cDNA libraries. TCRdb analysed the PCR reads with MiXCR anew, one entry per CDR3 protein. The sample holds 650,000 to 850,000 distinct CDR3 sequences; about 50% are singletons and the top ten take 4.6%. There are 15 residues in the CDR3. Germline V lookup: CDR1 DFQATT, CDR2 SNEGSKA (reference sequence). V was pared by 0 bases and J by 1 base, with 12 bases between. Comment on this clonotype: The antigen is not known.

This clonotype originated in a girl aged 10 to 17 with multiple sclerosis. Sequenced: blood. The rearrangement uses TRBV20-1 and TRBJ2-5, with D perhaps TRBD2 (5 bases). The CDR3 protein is CSARDWGAGQETQYF. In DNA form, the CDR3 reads TGCAGTGCTAGAGACTGGGGAGCCGGCCAAGAGACCCAGTACTTC.